A selection of T cell receptor beta chains follows, all from one sample in a study of cytomegalovirus exposure and HLA in healthy donors. TCRdb's copy holds only in-frame clones and misses some; the assay was immunoSEQ multiplex PCR. The sample lists some 150,000 clones; 65% to 90% were seen once. The specimen was PBMCs. Receptor source: a woman in her forties or fifties in good health and CMV-seropositive. Both conserved end residues are trimmed from each CDR3. Fields, in order: V gene, D gene, J gene, CDR3 protein. D genes are given only for firm matches.

v_call: TRBV7-6
d_call: TRBD2
j_call: TRBJ2-5
cdr3_aa: ASSLNGAGRQETQY

v_call: TRBV15
d_call: -
j_call: TRBJ2-3
cdr3_aa: ATSSKEDSFTDTQY

v_call: TRBV21-1
d_call: -
j_call: TRBJ1-1
cdr3_aa: ASSKGLGAMNTEAF

v_call: TRBV30
d_call: TRBD1
j_call: TRBJ2-1
cdr3_aa: AWSVGTGIWNEQF

v_call: TRBV7-6
d_call: TRBD1
j_call: TRBJ1-2
cdr3_aa: ASSLGTGNYGYT

v_call: TRBV18
d_call: TRBD1
j_call: TRBJ2-7
cdr3_aa: ASSGQGAEQY

v_call: TRBV7-9
d_call: TRBD1
j_call: TRBJ2-2
cdr3_aa: ASSIDRVGDTGELF

v_call: TRBV15
d_call: -
j_call: TRBJ1-2
cdr3_aa: ATSRRDFYGYT

v_call: TRBV7-6
d_call: -
j_call: TRBJ1-5
cdr3_aa: ASSLDRAQPQH

v_call: TRBV9
d_call: -
j_call: TRBJ1-2
cdr3_aa: ASSVGWTYPNGYT

v_call: TRBV2
d_call: TRBD1
j_call: TRBJ1-2
cdr3_aa: ASTTDRVAIQGYT

v_call: TRBV7-2
d_call: TRBD1
j_call: TRBJ1-4
cdr3_aa: ASSPRTGRGKLF

v_call: TRBV9
d_call: TRBD2
j_call: TRBJ2-2
cdr3_aa: ASSGTSGGPLGELF

v_call: TRBV6-5
d_call: -
j_call: TRBJ1-1
cdr3_aa: ASSYRGLANTEAF

v_call: TRBV12-5
d_call: -
j_call: TRBJ2-2
cdr3_aa: ASGTRTGRAGELF

v_call: TRBV15
d_call: -
j_call: TRBJ2-2
cdr3_aa: ATSTQNTGELF

v_call: TRBV27
d_call: -
j_call: TRBJ2-3
cdr3_aa: ASSLGGDTQY

v_call: TRBV29-1
d_call: -
j_call: TRBJ2-3
cdr3_aa: SVGQDLSTDTQY

v_call: TRBV19
d_call: -
j_call: TRBJ1-1
cdr3_aa: ASSKGYTEAF

v_call: TRBV18
d_call: -
j_call: TRBJ1-3
cdr3_aa: ASSPPSRPGNTIY

v_call: TRBV7-6
d_call: TRBD1
j_call: TRBJ2-7
cdr3_aa: ASSPRWDRDPSEQY

v_call: TRBV6-5
d_call: -
j_call: TRBJ1-2
cdr3_aa: ASSEALVSGYT

v_call: TRBV27
d_call: -
j_call: TRBJ2-1
cdr3_aa: ASSLGGAHNEQF

v_call: TRBV7-8
d_call: TRBD1
j_call: TRBJ1-6
cdr3_aa: ASSPGWDSFV

v_call: TRBV5-1
d_call: -
j_call: TRBJ2-3
cdr3_aa: ASSLAQIAGTQY

v_call: TRBV6-1
d_call: TRBD2
j_call: TRBJ2-6
cdr3_aa: ASSLGGAGANVLT

v_call: TRBV29-1
d_call: TRBD1
j_call: TRBJ2-5
cdr3_aa: SVEATVPGRGLETQY

v_call: TRBV30
d_call: TRBD1
j_call: TRBJ1-2
cdr3_aa: AWTRTGLANYGYT

v_call: TRBV6-1
d_call: TRBD1
j_call: TRBJ1-4
cdr3_aa: ASSPMGQSNEKLF

v_call: TRBV6-5
d_call: -
j_call: TRBJ1-4
cdr3_aa: ASSPTVATNEKLF

v_call: TRBV10-3
d_call: TRBD1
j_call: TRBJ2-7
cdr3_aa: AISEGTASYEQY

v_call: TRBV7-9
d_call: -
j_call: TRBJ1-2
cdr3_aa: ASSHEGVLNYGYT

v_call: TRBV6-6
d_call: TRBD2
j_call: TRBJ2-7
cdr3_aa: ASRMLAGGAYEQY

v_call: TRBV7-8
d_call: TRBD1
j_call: TRBJ1-1
cdr3_aa: ASSPDRGHGTEAF

v_call: TRBV2
d_call: -
j_call: TRBJ1-1
cdr3_aa: ASRGGERTEAF

v_call: TRBV5-1
d_call: TRBD2
j_call: TRBJ2-1
cdr3_aa: ASSLASGLVAEQF

v_call: TRBV5-8
d_call: -
j_call: TRBJ1-2
cdr3_aa: ASSGGYGYT

v_call: TRBV6-5
d_call: -
j_call: TRBJ1-3
cdr3_aa: ASSYGQPSGLNTIY

v_call: TRBV5-5
d_call: -
j_call: TRBJ1-1
cdr3_aa: ASSLVYTGWTEAF

v_call: TRBV7-2
d_call: -
j_call: TRBJ1-4
cdr3_aa: ASSPRTGEKLF

v_call: TRBV5-1
d_call: -
j_call: TRBJ1-6
cdr3_aa: ASSLGQAYNSPLH

v_call: TRBV6-1
d_call: -
j_call: TRBJ2-3
cdr3_aa: ASMQGGGDTQY

v_call: TRBV4-3
d_call: TRBD1
j_call: TRBJ2-1
cdr3_aa: ASSQRTGDGHEQF

v_call: TRBV11-2
d_call: TRBD2
j_call: TRBJ2-7
cdr3_aa: ASSFGGGTYEQY

v_call: TRBV18
d_call: -
j_call: TRBJ2-1
cdr3_aa: ASSRPQPNEQF

v_call: TRBV6-5
d_call: -
j_call: TRBJ1-2
cdr3_aa: ATTQEGYGYT